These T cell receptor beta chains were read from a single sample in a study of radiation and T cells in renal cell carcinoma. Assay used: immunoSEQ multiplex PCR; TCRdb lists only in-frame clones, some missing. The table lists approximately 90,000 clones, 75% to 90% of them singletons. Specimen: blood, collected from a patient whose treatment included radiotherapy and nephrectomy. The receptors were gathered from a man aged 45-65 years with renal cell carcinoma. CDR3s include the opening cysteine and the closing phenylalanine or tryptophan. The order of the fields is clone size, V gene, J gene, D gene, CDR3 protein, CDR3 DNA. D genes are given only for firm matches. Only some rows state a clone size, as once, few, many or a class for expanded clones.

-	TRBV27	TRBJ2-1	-	CASIKETGSYNEQFF	TGTGCCAGCATCAAAGAAACAGGGAGCTACAATGAGCAGTTCTTC
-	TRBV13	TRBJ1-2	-	CASSSEGNVRGYGYTF	TGTGCCAGCAGCTCAGAAGGGAACGTCAGGGGCTATGGCTACACCTTC
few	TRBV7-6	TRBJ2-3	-	CASSLGYGLRVSTDTQYF	TGTGCCAGCAGCTTAGGTTACGGCCTCAGGGTTAGCACAGATACGCAGTATTTT
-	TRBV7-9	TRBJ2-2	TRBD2	CASRRPFTSGRRSGELFF	TGTGCCAGCAGGAGACCCTTTACTAGCGGGAGGCGGTCCGGGGAGCTGTTTTTT
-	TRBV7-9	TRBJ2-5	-	CASSLESVGETQYF	TGTGCCAGCAGCTTGGAGTCCGTTGGGGAGACCCAGTACTTC
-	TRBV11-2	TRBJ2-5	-	CASSLVLYQGETQYF	TGTGCCAGCAGCTTAGTTCTATATCAGGGGGAGACCCAGTACTTC
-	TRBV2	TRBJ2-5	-	CASSSGSQETQYF	TGTGCCAGCTCTTCCGGGAGTCAAGAGACCCAGTACTTC
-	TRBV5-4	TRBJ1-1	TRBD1	CASSRNYPGTASEAFF	TGTGCCAGCAGCCGAAATTACCCCGGGACAGCAAGTGAAGCTTTCTTT
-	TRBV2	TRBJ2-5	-	CASNKVETQYF	TGTGCCAGCAACAAGGTTGAGACCCAGTACTTC
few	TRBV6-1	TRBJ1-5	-	CASLINSNQPQHF	TGTGCCAGCCTCATAAATAGCAATCAGCCCCAGCATTTT
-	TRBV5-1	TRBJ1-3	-	CASSPGGLGPSGNTIYF	TGCGCCAGCAGCCCGGGGGGCTTGGGGCCCTCTGGAAACACCATATATTTT
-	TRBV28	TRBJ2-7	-	CASRGQYYEQYF	TGTGCCAGCCGTGGACAATATTACGAGCAGTACTTC
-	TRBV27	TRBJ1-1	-	CASSFLSKNTEAFF	TGTGCCAGCAGTTTTCTTAGCAAGAACACTGAAGCTTTCTTT
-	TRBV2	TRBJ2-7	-	CARKQGPSEQYF	TGTGCCAGAAAACAGGGCCCGTCGGAGCAGTACTTC
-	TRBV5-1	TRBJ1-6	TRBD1	CASSPGRTGVMEYNSPLHF	TGCGCCAGCAGCCCCGGACGGACAGGGGTCATGGAGTATAATTCACCCCTCCACTTT
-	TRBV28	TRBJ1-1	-	CASSLPGNTEAFF	TGTGCCAGCAGTTTACCCGGGAACACTGAAGCTTTCTTT
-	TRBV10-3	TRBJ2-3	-	CAISDISLNTDTQYF	TGTGCCATCAGTGACATATCACTCAACACAGATACGCAGTATTTT
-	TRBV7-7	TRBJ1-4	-	CASSFGVNEKLFF	TGTGCTAGCAGCTTTGGTGTAAATGAAAAACTGTTTTTT
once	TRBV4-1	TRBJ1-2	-	CASSQVSGTSGYGYTF	TGCGCCAGCAGCCAAGTCTCGGGGACGTCTGGCTATGGCTACACCTTC
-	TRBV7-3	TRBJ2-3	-	CASSENRGGDRTDTQYF	TGTGCCAGCAGCGAAAATCGGGGCGGGGATCGCACAGATACGCAGTATTTT
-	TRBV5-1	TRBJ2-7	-	CASSISTGYEQYF	TGCGCCAGCAGCATTTCGACAGGATACGAGCAGTACTTC
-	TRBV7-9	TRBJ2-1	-	CASSALGFYNERFF	TGTGCCAGCAGCGCTTTAGGGTTTTACAATGAGCGGTTCTTC
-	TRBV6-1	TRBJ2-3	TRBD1	CASSDVQGAGDTQYF	TGTGCCAGCAGTGACGTACAGGGGGCGGGAGATACGCAGTATTTT
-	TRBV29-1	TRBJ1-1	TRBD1	CSVLGATGVLRGTEAFF	TGCAGCGTTCTTGGAGCGACAGGGGTTCTTCGTGGCACTGAAGCTTTCTTT
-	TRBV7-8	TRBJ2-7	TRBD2	CASSQGLAGVREQYF	TGTGCCAGCAGCCAGGGACTAGCGGGGGTCCGGGAGCAGTACTTC
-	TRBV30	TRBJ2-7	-	CAWSVSRREQYF	TGTGCCTGGAGTGTAAGTCGTCGCGAGCAGTACTTC
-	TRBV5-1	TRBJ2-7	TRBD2	CASSLPSGGIGEQYF	TGCGCCAGCAGCTTACCTAGCGGGGGCATCGGGGAGCAGTACTTC
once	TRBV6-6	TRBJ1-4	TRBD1	CASRRQGTTNEKLFF	TGTGCCAGCAGGCGACAGGGCACAACTAATGAAAAACTGTTTTTT
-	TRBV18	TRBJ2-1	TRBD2	CASSPTTLAVYNEQFF	TGTGCCAGCTCACCAACGACTCTAGCGGTTTACAATGAGCAGTTCTTC
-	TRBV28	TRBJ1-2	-	CASRRNGQWTYGYTF	TGTGCCAGCAGACGTAACGGACAGTGGACCTATGGCTACACCTTC
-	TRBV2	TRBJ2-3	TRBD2	CASRESGGGTHRDTQYF	TGTGCCAGCAGAGAAAGTGGCGGGGGGACCCATAGGGATACGCAGTATTTT
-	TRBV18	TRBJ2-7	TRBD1	CASSPDGRTGVWEQYF	TGTGCCAGCTCACCAGATGGCCGGACAGGGGTGTGGGAGCAGTACTTC
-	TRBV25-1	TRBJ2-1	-	CASSEVGPGQNEQFF	TGTGCCAGCAGTGAGGTTGGGCCAGGGCAGAATGAGCAGTTCTTC
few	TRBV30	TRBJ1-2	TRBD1	CAWSQGGTYGYTF	TGTGCCTGGAGTCAGGGGGGGACCTATGGCTACACCTTC
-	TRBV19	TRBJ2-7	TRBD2	CASSMIGAGAAYEQYF	TGTGCCAGTAGTATGATCGGAGCGGGGGCCGCCTACGAGCAGTACTTC
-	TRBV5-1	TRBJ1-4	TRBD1	CASSTGTATNEKLFF	TGCGCCAGCAGCACAGGGACAGCAACTAATGAAAAACTGTTTTTT
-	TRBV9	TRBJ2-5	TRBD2	CASSLAGGRGETQYF	TGTGCCAGCAGCCTCGCGGGGGGCCGGGGAGAGACCCAGTACTTC
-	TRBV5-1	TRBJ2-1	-	CASSLFGGNSYNEQFF	TGCGCCAGCAGCTTGTTTGGGGGTAACTCCTACAATGAGCAGTTCTTC
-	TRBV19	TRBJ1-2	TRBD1	CASSIGPLDRAGYTF	TGTGCCAGTAGTATAGGTCCCCTCGACAGGGCCGGCTACACCTTC
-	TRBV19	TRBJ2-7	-	CASTPDPTSPREQYF	TGTGCCAGTACCCCGGACCCGACAAGTCCAAGGGAGCAGTACTTC
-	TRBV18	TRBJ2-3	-	CASSPRTSIDTQYF	TGTGCCAGCTCACCACGGACAAGTATAGATACGCAGTATTTT
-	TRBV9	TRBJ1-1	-	CASSVGQAPMNTEAFF	TGTGCCAGCAGCGTAGGTCAGGCCCCCATGAACACTGAAGCTTTCTTT
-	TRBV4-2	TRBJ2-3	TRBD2	CASSQEAAGGPTDTQYF	TGTGCCAGCAGCCAAGAGGCAGCGGGGGGCCCCACAGATACGCAGTATTTT
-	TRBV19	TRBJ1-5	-	CASSTRAQPQHF	TGTGCCAGTAGTACCAGGGCTCAGCCCCAGCATTTT
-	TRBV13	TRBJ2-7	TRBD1	CASSGPGGSYEQYF	TGTGCCAGCAGCGGTCCAGGGGGCTCCTACGAGCAGTACTTC
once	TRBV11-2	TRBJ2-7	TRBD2	CASSLGLAGTYEQYF	TGTGCCAGCAGCTTAGGACTAGCGGGGACCTACGAGCAGTACTTC
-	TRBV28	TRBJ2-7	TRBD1	CASSSRTGDGFYEQYF	TGTGCCAGCAGTTCAAGGACAGGGGATGGTTTCTACGAGCAGTACTTC
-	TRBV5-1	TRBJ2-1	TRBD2	CASPGTSGNAYNEQFF	TGCGCCAGCCCCGGGACTAGCGGGAACGCCTACAATGAGCAGTTCTTC